Below are 30 T cell receptor beta chains sequenced from a single sample in a study of cytomegalovirus exposure and HLA in healthy donors. This PCR relied on a set of 60 Vbeta primers and 13 Jbeta primers. Method: immunoSEQ multiplex PCR; TCRdb's copy keeps in-frame clones and lacks some. The repertoire table contains about 140,000 clones. Sequencing was done on a sample of PBMCs. The source is a woman younger than 30 in good health and CMV-seronegative.

The V and J genes are TRBV29-1 and TRBJ2-1, with D possibly being TRBD2 (6 bases). The germline V gene has CDR1 SQVTM and CDR2 ANQGSEA. The ends were cut back, 6 bases at V and 1 base at J, with 22 bases in the middle. CDR3 length equals 17 residues. CDR3 region: CSVPPGGTRASYNEQFF. CDR3 in DNA: TGCAGCGTACCCCCCGGGGGAACTAGGGCGTCCTACAATGAGCAGTTCTTC.

The chain joins TRBV2 to TRBJ2-5; 11 bases agree with TRBD2. The J call is doubtful: the DNA matches TRBJ2-7 better. The germline gives CDR1 SNHLY, CDR2 FYNNEI. The CDR3 runs 17 residues. The CDR3 nucleotides read TGTGCCAGCAGTGCTGAACTAGCGGGAGATCTCGGCTACGAGCAGTACTTC. Amino acid sequence: CASSAELAGDLGYEQYF.

The V and J genes are TRBV25-1 and TRBJ1-2; D possibly corresponds to TRBD1 (5 bases). Germline assignment: CDR1 MGHDK and CDR2 SYGVNS. Trimming cost V 2 bases and J 5 bases, with 6 bases left between them. CDR3 length: 12 amino acids. The CDR3 sequence: CASSEQGYGYTF. For the CDR3, the DNA is TGTGCCAGCAGTGAACAGGGATATGGCTACACCTTC.

This chain uses TRBV5-6 with TRBJ2-5; 14 bases align to TRBD2. Trimming at V came to 0 bases and at J to 5 bases, leaving 3 bases not matched to a gene. From germline, CDR1 is SGHDT and CDR2 YYEEEE. The CDR3 totals 16 residues. This chain's CDR3 is CASSLAWTSGRETQYF. DNA for the CDR3: TGTGCCAGCAGCTTGGCCTGGACTAGCGGGAGGGAGACCCAGTACTTC.

This rearrangement joins TRBV6-6 to TRBJ2-1, with a tentative D call TRBD2 (6 bases). Trimming pared 7 bases from V and 8 bases from J, leaving 12 bases between. Per germline, CDR1 MNHNY and CDR2 SVGAGI (reference sequence). The CDR3 loop spans 12 amino acids. The CDR3 nucleotides are TGTGCCAGCACCACACTAGCAGATGAGCAGTTCTTC. Its protein product is CASTTLADEQFF.

The V gene is TRBV6-5, the J gene TRBJ2-5, with 8 nucleotides matching TRBD2. CDR3 length: 16 residues. Germline V gene sequence: CDR1 MNHEY, CDR2 SVGAGI. V lost 0 bases, J lost 3 bases, and 6 bases stayed unmatched. DNA for the CDR3: TGTGCCAGCAGTTACTCGGCGGGAGGAGGAGAAGAGACCCAGTACTTC. Protein: CASSYSAGGGEETQYF.

This chain connects TRBV7-3 to TRBJ2-7; D call uncertain. The CDR3 runs 14 residues. V lost 5 bases and J 5 bases, leaving 16 bases between the germline ends. The germline gives CDR1 SGHTA, CDR2 FQGTGA. The CDR3 DNA sequence: TGTGCCAGCAGCCCGGGTCCGAGGATCAACGAGCAGTACTTC. The encoded protein is CASSPGPRINEQYF.

V usage is TRBV4-1 and J usage is TRBJ2-3, with 7 nucleotides matching TRBD2. The CDR3 runs 16 residues. Germline V lookup: CDR1 MGHRA, CDR2 YSYEKL. With V trimmed by 3 bases and J by 3 bases, 9 bases remained unmatched. CDR3 amino acids: CASSQGLGGRTDTQYF. The CDR3 coding sequence is TGCGCCAGCAGCCAGGGGTTAGGCGGGAGAACAGATACGCAGTATTTT.

The chain is built from TRBV23-1 and TRBJ2-7; 14 nucleotides line up with TRBD2. TRBV23-1 is treated as an ORF (open reading frame) with a function not yet certain. With V trimmed by 1 base and J by 0 bases, 8 bases remained unmatched. The CDR3 contains 19 residues. CDR3 DNA: TGCGCCAGCAGTCAATTGGGCGGGACTAGCGGGAGACTCTCCTACGAGCAGTACGTC. Amino acid sequence: CASSQLGGTSGRLSYEQYV.

This chain uses TRBV2 with TRBJ2-2; TRBD2 agrees at 12 bases. With V trimmed by 6 bases and J by 5 bases, 7 bases remained unmatched. The CDR3 is 16 amino acids. Looked up from germline, CDR1 is SNHLY and CDR2 is FYNNEI. The CDR3 here is CASSVLAGGATGELFF. For the CDR3, the DNA is TGTGCCAGCAGCGTACTAGCGGGAGGCGCGACCGGGGAGCTGTTTTTT.

CDR3 DNA sequence: TGTGCCAGCAGTTACTCATATTTACGGACAGGGTCGAGGGAGACTGAAGCTTTCTTT. This translates into CASSYSYLRTGSRETEAFF. The chain couples TRBV6-7 to TRBJ1-1, with TRBD1 matching over 8 bases. Being an ORF, TRBV6-7 has a function that is uncertain. V lost 0 bases to trimming and J lost 5 bases; unmatched junction nucleotides: 17. The CDR3 is 19 residues long.

The chain joins TRBV5-6 to TRBJ2-7, with a possible D match to TRBD1 (6 bases). Trimming shortened V by 1 base and J by 2 bases, and 16 bases separated the two germline ends. Per germline, CDR1 SGHDT and CDR2 YYEEEE. The CDR3 consists of 16 residues. The DNA for the CDR3 is TGTGCCAGCAGCTTGTATCCCCGACAGGAAACCTACGAGCAGTACGTC. It translates to CASSLYPRQETYEQYV.

This sequence joins TRBV5-4 and TRBJ1-3; 8 bases fit TRBD1. CDR1 and CDR2 from the germline V gene are SGHNT and YYREEE (reference sequence). V lost 2 bases and J lost 3; bases outside the gene matches: 4. This CDR3 is 15 amino acids long. The CDR3 here is CASSFQGANGNTIYF. CDR3 nucleotide sequence: TGTGCCAGCAGCTTCCAGGGGGCTAATGGAAACACCATATATTTT.

The chain is built from TRBV12-5 and TRBJ2-5; 11 bases match TRBD1. The CDR3 runs 15 residues. After removal of 7 bases from V and 7 bases from J, the junction contained 11 bases not matched to a gene. Germline V gene sequence: CDR1 LGHNT, CDR2 FRNRAP. This chain's CDR3 is CASDSRTGGDGTQYF. In nucleotides, the CDR3 is TGTGCTAGTGACTCTCGGACAGGGGGCGACGGGACCCAGTACTTC. Full variable domain (missing parts from reference TRBV12-5 and TRBJ2-5): DARVTQTPRHKVTEMGQEVTMRCQPILGHNTVFWYRQTMMQGLELLAYFRNRAPLDDSGMPKDRFSAEMPDATLATLKIQPSEPRDSAVYFCASDSRTGGDGTQYFGPGTRLLVL.

The chain joins TRBV29-1 to TRBJ2-5; D possibly corresponds to TRBD2 (6 bases). V was trimmed by 7 bases and J by 5 bases, leaving 11 bases between them. The CDR3 is made up of 11 amino acids. Looked up from germline, CDR1 is SQVTM and CDR2 is ANQGSEA. The CDR3 nucleotides are TGCAGCGCCCGGGAGACGGAGACCCAGTACTTC. This translates into CSARETETQYF.

The chain employs TRBV11-3 and TRBJ2-5; 9 nucleotides align to TRBD1. Germline-derived CDR1 and CDR2 are SGHNT and YENEEA. The CDR3 runs 15 residues. V was clipped by 3 bases and J by 3 bases; unmatched bases: 5. The CDR3 nucleotides read TGTGCCAGCAGCTTGGGGACAGGGCAAAAAGAGACCCAGTACTTC. Its translation: CASSLGTGQKETQYF.

V is TRBV19 and J is TRBJ2-7, with 10 nucleotides matching TRBD1. Looked up from germline, CDR1 is LNHDA and CDR2 is SQIVND (reference sequence). V was pared by 5 bases and J by 7 bases, with 8 bases of the junction left unmatched. The CDR3 sequence is 14 residues long. The CDR3 region has the DNA TGTGCCAGTAGTTCCGGGACAGGGGAGAGAGAGCAGTACTTC. The encoded protein is CASSSGTGEREQYF.

The V and J genes are TRBV10-3 and TRBJ1-5, with TRBD1 identical over 9 bases. CDR1 is ENHRY, CDR2 SYGVKD, per germline. The CDR3 covers 18 residues. Trimming cost V 3 bases and J 6 bases; bases outside gene matches: 15. In DNA form, the CDR3 reads TGTGCCATCAGTGAACTGGACTCTGGACAGGGGTTCGGTCAGCCCCAGCATTTT. It is translated as CAISELDSGQGFGQPQHF.

The rearrangement uses TRBV7-2 and TRBJ2-4, with TRBD1 matching over 7 bases. The germline gives CDR1 SGHTA, CDR2 FQGNSA. J lost 6 bases, V lost 3 bases, and 11 bases had no gene match. CDR3 length: 16 residues. The CDR3 is CASSLGPTGTPNIQYF. The CDR3 nucleotides read TGTGCCAGCAGCTTGGGGCCGACAGGGACACCAAACATTCAGTACTTC.

The V and J genes are TRBV30 and TRBJ1-2; D is uncertain. CDR1 and CDR2 (germline): GTSNPN, SVGIG (reference sequence). This CDR3 is built from 13 residues. The ends were cut back, 7 bases at V and 1 base at J, with 13 bases in the middle. In DNA form, the CDR3 reads TGTGCCTATGGGCGCTCCCTTAACTATGGCTACACCTTC. Translated, it gives CAYGRSLNYGYTF.

The genes are TRBV30 and TRBJ2-5, with D possibly matching TRBD2 (6 bases). The CDR3 runs 15 residues. CDR1 is GTSNPN and CDR2 is SVGIG in the germline V gene (reference sequence). Deletions cut 0 bases from V and 3 bases from J, with 14 bases between. CDR3 protein: CAWSVWGRHEETQYF. CDR3 DNA: TGTGCCTGGAGTGTGTGGGGGAGGCACGAAGAGACCCAGTACTTC.

V is TRBV27 and J is TRBJ2-7; maybe TRBD2 (6 bases). V shed 7 bases and J shed 7 bases, with 11 bases lying between them. Germline V gene data show CDR1 as MNHEY and CDR2 as SMNVEV (reference sequence). CDR3 length: 11 residues. In DNA form, the CDR3 reads TGTGCCAGCATCGCGGGGCTGGAGCAGTACTTC. This translates into CASIAGLEQYF.

V and J are TRBV19 and TRBJ1-1, with TRBD1 identical over 7 bases. V was clipped by 5 bases and J by 5 bases; unmatched bases: 5. CDR3 size: 13 residues. Germline CDR1 is LNHDA and CDR2 is SQIVND (reference sequence). The CDR3 loop is CASSQGEGTEAFF. In DNA, the CDR3 is TGTGCCAGTAGTCAGGGGGAAGGGACTGAAGCTTTCTTT.

The J gene is TRBJ2-3, the V gene TRBV30; D not certain. V lost 5 bases, J lost 2 bases, and 8 bases lay in between. Germline V CDR1 and CDR2: GTSNPN, SVGIG (reference sequence). This CDR3 is built from 12 residues. The CDR3 loop reads CAWGHNTDTQYF. CDR3 nucleotides: TGTGCCTGGGGCCATAACACAGATACGCAGTATTTT.

The chain is built from TRBV28 and TRBJ1-2; D call uncertain. The CDR3 sequence is 11 residues long. Germline-derived CDR1 and CDR2 are MDHEN and SYDVKM. Trimming left V 6 bases short and J 3 bases short, with 5 bases between. CDR3 region: CASSGYYGYTF. The DNA of the CDR3 is TGTGCCAGCAGCGGGTACTATGGCTACACCTTC.

This chain links TRBV7-2 with TRBJ2-1; 11 bases match TRBD2. The junction had 6 bases not matched to a gene; V was cut back by 5 bases and J by 3 bases. Germline assignment: CDR1 SGHTA and CDR2 FQGNSA. The CDR3 has 16 amino acids. The CDR3 DNA reads as TGTGCCAGCAGCCCGCCCGGGACTAGCGGCTACAATGAGCAGTTCTTC. This sequence encodes CASSPPGTSGYNEQFF. The full variable domain, with the rest looked up from reference TRBV7-2 and TRBJ2-1, is GAGVSQSPSNKVTEKGKDVELRCDPISGHTALYWYRQSLGQGLEFLIYFQGNSAPDKSGLPSDRFSAERTGGSVSTLTIQRTQQEDSAVYLCASSPPGTSGYNEQFFGPGTRLTVL.

The chain links TRBV7-9 to TRBJ2-7, with TRBD1 identical over 7 bases. V was pared by 4 bases and J by 0 bases, with 6 bases of the junction left unmatched. Germline lookup yields CDR1 SEHNR and CDR2 FQNEAQ (reference sequence). CDR3 length: 15 residues. The CDR3 reads CASSYWDSRSYEQYF. DNA for the CDR3: TGTGCCAGCAGCTACTGGGACAGCCGCTCCTACGAGCAGTACTTC.

The chain couples TRBV6-5 to TRBJ1-1, with no clear D. V lost 0 bases and J 7 bases, leaving 12 bases between the germline ends. CDR1 MNHEY and CDR2 SVGAGI come from the germline V gene. CDR3 length: 14 residues. The CDR3 DNA reads TGTGCCAGCAGTTACTCGGGAGGTGTTTTTGAAGCTTTCTTT. As protein: CASSYSGGVFEAFF.

This rearrangement joins TRBV28 to TRBJ2-7, with 8 bases aligning to TRBD2. V lost 5 bases, J lost 0 bases, and 12 bases stayed unmatched. This CDR3 spans 17 amino acids. From germline, CDR1 is MDHEN and CDR2 SYDVKM. CDR3 coding DNA: TGTGCCAGCAGTACAGACAGGCCGGGGGGGCCCTCCTACGAGCAGTACTTC. Its translation is CASSTDRPGGPSYEQYF.

V is TRBV11-2 and J is TRBJ2-1; 7 bases match TRBD2. The V and J ends lost 3 bases and 8 bases, in that order; junction bases with no gene match: 16. Per the germline V gene, CDR1 is SGHAT and CDR2 is FQNNGV. The CDR3 totals 17 residues. The DNA for the CDR3 is TGTGCCAGCAGCTTCCTACCAACTAGCGTTGTCGTCGATGAGCAGTTCTTC. Translating it yields CASSFLPTSVVVDEQFF.